A single sample gave rise to the 19 T cell receptor beta chains below, sequenced in a study of identical twins. Each CDR3 protein gets one entry after TCRdb re-called the 5' RACE reads with MiXCR. The sample lists 640,000 or so distinct CDR3 sequences; 5.5% to 7.5% were seen once. The specimen sequenced was naive T cells sorted from blood. The receptors derive from a man aged 18 to 29 in good health.

This clonotype was counted only a few times. J is TRBJ2-2 and V is TRBV10-2; D tentatively fits TRBD1 or TRBD2 (5 bases each). Germline V gene data show CDR1 as WSHSY and CDR2 as SAAADI. The V gene lost 8 bases and the J gene lost 5 bases, with 12 bases spanning the gap. CDR3 size: 13 residues. The DNA for the CDR3 is TGCGCCAGCGTGGGACCATTTACCGGGGAGCTGTTTTTT. Protein: CASVGPFTGELFF.

Only a few counts were recorded for this clonotype. The gene calls are TRBV3-1 and TRBJ2-2; 8 bases line up with TRBD2. Germline V CDR1 and CDR2: LGHDT, YNNKEL (reference sequence). The V and J ends lost 2 bases and 1 base, in that order; junction bases with no gene match: 6. CDR3 length: 17 amino acids. CDR3 sequence: CASSQYGLAGNTGELFF. The CDR3 nucleotides are TGTGCCAGCAGCCAATATGGGCTAGCGGGGAACACCGGGGAGCTGTTTTTT.

About this clonotype itself: Just one base apart from a much larger clone, this may be a read error. CDR3 DNA sequence: TGTGCCAGCTCCCACCAGGACAGGGCAGATACGCGGTATTTT. Its translation: CASSHQDRADTRYF. The rearrangement links TRBV19 to TRBJ2-3, with 8 bases lining up with TRBD1. The CDR3 sequence is 14 residues long. Germline CDR1 is LNHDA and CDR2 is SQIVND (reference sequence).

This clonotype was seen ten or more times. V and J are TRBV14 and TRBJ2-1; no definite D call. The CDR3 runs 15 residues. V lost 0 bases and J 10 bases, leaving 16 bases between the germline ends. Per the germline V gene, CDR1 is SGHDN and CDR2 is FVKESK. The CDR3 coding sequence is TGTGCCAGCAGCCAAGATCGGCCCCCATTTGGGGAGCAGTTCTTC. It yields the protein CASSQDRPPFGEQFF.

This clonotype was seen only a few times. V usage is TRBV20-1 and J usage is TRBJ1-3, with a possible D match to TRBD1 (6 bases). Trimming left V 4 bases short and J 2 bases short, with 12 bases between. Germline V gene lookup returns CDR1 DFQATT and CDR2 SNEGSKA (reference sequence). The CDR3 loop spans 14 amino acids. This chain's CDR3 is CSAMLQGTGNTIYF. The CDR3 DNA follows: TGCAGTGCTATGTTACAGGGTACTGGAAACACCATATATTTT.

The chain carries TRBV14 and TRBJ2-2, with D possibly matching TRBD2 (6 bases). CDR1 is SGHDN, CDR2 FVKESK, per germline. This CDR3 contains 17 residues. V gave up 4 bases and J gave up 4 bases, with 19 bases separating them. CDR3 DNA: TGTGCCAGCAGCCGGCGCTCGGGCACTAGCTCCACCGGGGAGCTGTTTTTT. This sequence encodes CASSRRSGTSSTGELFF.

This clonotype turned up a few times. The chain carries TRBV7-9 and TRBJ1-5, with 11 bases identical to TRBD1. Germline values: CDR1 SEHNR, CDR2 FQNEAQ (reference sequence). V trimming: 4 bases; J trimming: 6 bases; junction bases outside the gene matches: 5. The CDR3 covers 15 residues. CDR3 residues: CASSSSGTGGQPQHF. The DNA of the CDR3 is TGTGCCAGCAGCTCGTCCGGGACAGGGGGTCAGCCCCAGCATTTT.

A few counts support this clonotype. The genes are TRBV11-2 and TRBJ2-7; 13 bases align to TRBD2. Germline CDR1 and CDR2: SGHAT and FQNNGV. The V and J ends lost 1 base and 0 bases, in that order; junction bases with no gene match: 3. The CDR3 is 17 residues long. The CDR3 region has the DNA TGTGCCAGCAGCTTAGCCGGGACTAGCGGGAACTCCTACGAGCAGTACTTC. Amino acid sequence: CASSLAGTSGNSYEQYF.

This chain joins TRBV7-9 and TRBJ2-2, with a tentative D call TRBD2 (5 bases). The CDR3 is 16 amino acids. The germline CDR1 and CDR2 sequences are SEHNR and FQNEAQ (reference sequence). Between the trimmed V and J ends, which lost 8 bases and 7 bases, there was a span of 23 bases. The chain's CDR3 is CASRPRVGVSDGELFF. Written as DNA, the CDR3 is TGTGCCAGCCGCCCTAGGGTCGGGGTTTCGGACGGGGAGCTGTTTTTT.

The chain is built from TRBV4-1 and TRBJ2-1; 9 bases match TRBD1. CDR1 MGHRA and CDR2 YSYEKL come from the germline V gene. The CDR3 is 15 residues long. Trimming cost V 3 bases and J 4 bases; bases outside gene matches: 4. CDR3 coding DNA: TGCGCCAGCAGCCATGGGACAGGGATTTACAATGAGCAGTTCTTC. Protein product: CASSHGTGIYNEQFF.

This rearrangement joins TRBV6-1 to TRBJ1-2; D may be TRBD1 (5 bases). The CDR3 runs to 14 residues. The ends were cut back, 6 bases at V and 1 base at J, with 12 bases in the middle. Germline CDR1 MNHNS, CDR2 SASEGT. CDR3 region: CASSTGPLNYGYTF. In DNA form, the CDR3 reads TGTGCCAGCAGCACAGGCCCGCTTAACTATGGCTACACCTTC.

This clonotype was recorded a few times. The rearrangement links TRBV11-1 to TRBJ1-2; D is uncertain. With 1 base removed from V and 0 bases from J, the gap between germline ends came to 9 bases. This CDR3 region has 15 residues. CDR1 and CDR2 (germline): SGHAT, FQDESV (reference sequence). The DNA of the CDR3 is TGTGCCAGCAGCTTAGAGCGGGGAGCTAACTATGGCTACACCTTC. Translated: CASSLERGANYGYTF.

This clonotype has at least ten counts. The V call is TRBV18, the J call TRBJ2-2; 8 bases align to TRBD2. The V gene end was trimmed by 7 bases and the J gene end by 2 bases; junction bases not matched to a gene: 9. The CDR3 has 16 residues. CDR1 and CDR2 from the germline V gene are KGHSH and LQKENI. For the CDR3, the DNA is TGTGCCAGCTTGTTCAGCGGGAGCGGTAACACCGGGGAGCTGTTTTTT. The encoded protein is CASLFSGSGNTGELFF. Supplemented by reference TRBV18 and TRBJ2-2, the full variable domain reads NAGVMQNPRHLVRRRGQEARLRCSPMKGHSHVYWYRQLPEEGLKFMVYLQKENIIDESGMPKERFSAEFPKEGPSILRIQQVVRGDSAAYFCASLFSGSGNTGELFFGEGSRLTVL.

The chain uses TRBV4-1 and TRBJ2-5; D is perhaps TRBD2 (5 bases). In germline, CDR1 is MGHRA, CDR2 YSYEKL. V was pared by 1 base and J by 1 base, with 13 bases between. This CDR3 region has 16 residues. CDR3 residues: CASSQGGNKPQETQYF. CDR3 sequence (DNA): TGCGCCAGCAGCCAAGGAGGGAACAAACCCCAAGAGACCCAGTACTTC.

This sequence joins TRBV7-8 and TRBJ1-4; D not certain. The ends were cut back, 5 bases at V and 3 bases at J, with 13 bases in the middle. The CDR3 is 15 residues long. CDR1 is SGHVS, CDR2 FQNEAQ, per germline. CDR3 loop: CASSPLWGANEKLFF. CDR3 DNA sequence: TGTGCCAGCAGCCCGCTATGGGGTGCTAATGAAAAACTGTTTTTT.

This clonotype was detected ten times or more. The rearrangement joins TRBV15 to TRBJ2-1, with 8 bases lining up with TRBD2. The CDR3 runs to 14 residues. V shed 0 bases and J 16 bases; nucleotides not matched to a gene: 11. Germline CDR1 and CDR2: LNHNV and YYDKDF (reference sequence). Here the CDR3 reads CATSRDLSGTSFFF. The CDR3 DNA follows: TGTGCCACCAGCAGAGATCTCAGCGGGACTAGTTTCTTCTTC.

The chain uses TRBV5-1 and TRBJ2-1, with a weak D call TRBD1 (6 bases). CDR1 and CDR2 (germline): SGHRS, YFSETQ. The CDR3 covers 14 residues. V was pared by 4 bases and J by 5 bases, with 13 bases between. CDR3 region: CASSPNRVHNEQFF. The CDR3 DNA is TGCGCCAGCAGCCCCAACAGGGTTCACAATGAGCAGTTCTTC.

This clonotype has a count of ten or more. J is TRBJ1-1 and V is TRBV29-1; TRBD1 is a possible D gene (5 bases). CDR3 length equals 14 residues. Germline values: CDR1 SQVTM, CDR2 ANQGSEA. Trimming pared 6 bases from V and 1 base from J, leaving 15 bases between. CDR3 loop: CSVTDRPENTEAFF. The DNA for the CDR3 is TGCAGCGTCACTGACAGACCTGAGAACACTGAAGCTTTCTTT.

This chain joins TRBV27 and TRBJ2-1; 7 bases line up with TRBD2. Germline V gives CDR1 MNHEY, CDR2 SMNVEV (reference sequence). The CDR3 spans 13 residues. After removal of 7 bases from V and 7 bases from J, the junction contained 7 bases not matched to a gene. The CDR3 loop reads CASNGRFSNEQFF. The DNA of the CDR3 is TGTGCCAGCAACGGGAGGTTCAGTAATGAGCAGTTCTTC.